This T cell receptor (beta chain) emerged from a study of cytomegalovirus exposure and HLA in healthy donors. In the study overall: The roughly 110 validation repertoires were reported in a later analysis to have been generated on the same platform as the roughly 700 first-cohort repertoires. The study's findings and limits: It was reportedly the case that the classifier diagnosed cytomegalovirus status with high specificity and sensitivity.

The donors were part of the validation cohort of around 110 subjects. That cohort was separate from the first cohort, which comprised 666 subjects. As regards this clone: Antigen unknown.

Sequenced by immunoSEQ multiplex PCR; TCRdb stores in-frame clones only, minus some. The sample yields 150,000 to 200,000 clones, around 90% seen once. The CDR3 loop spans 15 amino acids. Germline CDR1 reads SGHAT; CDR2 reads FQNNGV. J lost 8 bases, V lost 5 bases, and 13 bases had no gene match. The chain carries TRBV11-2 and TRBJ1-2; 8 bases match TRBD1. Source material: PBMCs. This clonotype was sampled from a woman under 30 in good health and CMV-seropositive. As DNA, the CDR3 is TGTGCCAGCAGCCCCCCTTACGACAGGGGAGAAGGCTACACCTTC. It yields the protein CASSPPYDRGEGYTF.